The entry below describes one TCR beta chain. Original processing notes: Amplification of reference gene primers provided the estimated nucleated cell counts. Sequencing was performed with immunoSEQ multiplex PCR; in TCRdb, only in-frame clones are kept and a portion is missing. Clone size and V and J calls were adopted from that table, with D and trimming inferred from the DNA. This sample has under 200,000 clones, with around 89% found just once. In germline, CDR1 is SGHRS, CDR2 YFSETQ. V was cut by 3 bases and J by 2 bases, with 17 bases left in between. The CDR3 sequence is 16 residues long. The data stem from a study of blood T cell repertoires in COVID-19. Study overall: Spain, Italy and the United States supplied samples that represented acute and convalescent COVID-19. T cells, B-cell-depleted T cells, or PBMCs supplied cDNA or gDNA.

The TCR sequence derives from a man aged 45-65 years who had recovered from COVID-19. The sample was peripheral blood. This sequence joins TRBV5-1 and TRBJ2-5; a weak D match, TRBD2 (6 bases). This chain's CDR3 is CASSSLGSGVQETQYF. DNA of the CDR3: TGCGCCAGCAGCTCCCTGGGTAGCGGAGTACAAGAGACCCAGTACTTC.